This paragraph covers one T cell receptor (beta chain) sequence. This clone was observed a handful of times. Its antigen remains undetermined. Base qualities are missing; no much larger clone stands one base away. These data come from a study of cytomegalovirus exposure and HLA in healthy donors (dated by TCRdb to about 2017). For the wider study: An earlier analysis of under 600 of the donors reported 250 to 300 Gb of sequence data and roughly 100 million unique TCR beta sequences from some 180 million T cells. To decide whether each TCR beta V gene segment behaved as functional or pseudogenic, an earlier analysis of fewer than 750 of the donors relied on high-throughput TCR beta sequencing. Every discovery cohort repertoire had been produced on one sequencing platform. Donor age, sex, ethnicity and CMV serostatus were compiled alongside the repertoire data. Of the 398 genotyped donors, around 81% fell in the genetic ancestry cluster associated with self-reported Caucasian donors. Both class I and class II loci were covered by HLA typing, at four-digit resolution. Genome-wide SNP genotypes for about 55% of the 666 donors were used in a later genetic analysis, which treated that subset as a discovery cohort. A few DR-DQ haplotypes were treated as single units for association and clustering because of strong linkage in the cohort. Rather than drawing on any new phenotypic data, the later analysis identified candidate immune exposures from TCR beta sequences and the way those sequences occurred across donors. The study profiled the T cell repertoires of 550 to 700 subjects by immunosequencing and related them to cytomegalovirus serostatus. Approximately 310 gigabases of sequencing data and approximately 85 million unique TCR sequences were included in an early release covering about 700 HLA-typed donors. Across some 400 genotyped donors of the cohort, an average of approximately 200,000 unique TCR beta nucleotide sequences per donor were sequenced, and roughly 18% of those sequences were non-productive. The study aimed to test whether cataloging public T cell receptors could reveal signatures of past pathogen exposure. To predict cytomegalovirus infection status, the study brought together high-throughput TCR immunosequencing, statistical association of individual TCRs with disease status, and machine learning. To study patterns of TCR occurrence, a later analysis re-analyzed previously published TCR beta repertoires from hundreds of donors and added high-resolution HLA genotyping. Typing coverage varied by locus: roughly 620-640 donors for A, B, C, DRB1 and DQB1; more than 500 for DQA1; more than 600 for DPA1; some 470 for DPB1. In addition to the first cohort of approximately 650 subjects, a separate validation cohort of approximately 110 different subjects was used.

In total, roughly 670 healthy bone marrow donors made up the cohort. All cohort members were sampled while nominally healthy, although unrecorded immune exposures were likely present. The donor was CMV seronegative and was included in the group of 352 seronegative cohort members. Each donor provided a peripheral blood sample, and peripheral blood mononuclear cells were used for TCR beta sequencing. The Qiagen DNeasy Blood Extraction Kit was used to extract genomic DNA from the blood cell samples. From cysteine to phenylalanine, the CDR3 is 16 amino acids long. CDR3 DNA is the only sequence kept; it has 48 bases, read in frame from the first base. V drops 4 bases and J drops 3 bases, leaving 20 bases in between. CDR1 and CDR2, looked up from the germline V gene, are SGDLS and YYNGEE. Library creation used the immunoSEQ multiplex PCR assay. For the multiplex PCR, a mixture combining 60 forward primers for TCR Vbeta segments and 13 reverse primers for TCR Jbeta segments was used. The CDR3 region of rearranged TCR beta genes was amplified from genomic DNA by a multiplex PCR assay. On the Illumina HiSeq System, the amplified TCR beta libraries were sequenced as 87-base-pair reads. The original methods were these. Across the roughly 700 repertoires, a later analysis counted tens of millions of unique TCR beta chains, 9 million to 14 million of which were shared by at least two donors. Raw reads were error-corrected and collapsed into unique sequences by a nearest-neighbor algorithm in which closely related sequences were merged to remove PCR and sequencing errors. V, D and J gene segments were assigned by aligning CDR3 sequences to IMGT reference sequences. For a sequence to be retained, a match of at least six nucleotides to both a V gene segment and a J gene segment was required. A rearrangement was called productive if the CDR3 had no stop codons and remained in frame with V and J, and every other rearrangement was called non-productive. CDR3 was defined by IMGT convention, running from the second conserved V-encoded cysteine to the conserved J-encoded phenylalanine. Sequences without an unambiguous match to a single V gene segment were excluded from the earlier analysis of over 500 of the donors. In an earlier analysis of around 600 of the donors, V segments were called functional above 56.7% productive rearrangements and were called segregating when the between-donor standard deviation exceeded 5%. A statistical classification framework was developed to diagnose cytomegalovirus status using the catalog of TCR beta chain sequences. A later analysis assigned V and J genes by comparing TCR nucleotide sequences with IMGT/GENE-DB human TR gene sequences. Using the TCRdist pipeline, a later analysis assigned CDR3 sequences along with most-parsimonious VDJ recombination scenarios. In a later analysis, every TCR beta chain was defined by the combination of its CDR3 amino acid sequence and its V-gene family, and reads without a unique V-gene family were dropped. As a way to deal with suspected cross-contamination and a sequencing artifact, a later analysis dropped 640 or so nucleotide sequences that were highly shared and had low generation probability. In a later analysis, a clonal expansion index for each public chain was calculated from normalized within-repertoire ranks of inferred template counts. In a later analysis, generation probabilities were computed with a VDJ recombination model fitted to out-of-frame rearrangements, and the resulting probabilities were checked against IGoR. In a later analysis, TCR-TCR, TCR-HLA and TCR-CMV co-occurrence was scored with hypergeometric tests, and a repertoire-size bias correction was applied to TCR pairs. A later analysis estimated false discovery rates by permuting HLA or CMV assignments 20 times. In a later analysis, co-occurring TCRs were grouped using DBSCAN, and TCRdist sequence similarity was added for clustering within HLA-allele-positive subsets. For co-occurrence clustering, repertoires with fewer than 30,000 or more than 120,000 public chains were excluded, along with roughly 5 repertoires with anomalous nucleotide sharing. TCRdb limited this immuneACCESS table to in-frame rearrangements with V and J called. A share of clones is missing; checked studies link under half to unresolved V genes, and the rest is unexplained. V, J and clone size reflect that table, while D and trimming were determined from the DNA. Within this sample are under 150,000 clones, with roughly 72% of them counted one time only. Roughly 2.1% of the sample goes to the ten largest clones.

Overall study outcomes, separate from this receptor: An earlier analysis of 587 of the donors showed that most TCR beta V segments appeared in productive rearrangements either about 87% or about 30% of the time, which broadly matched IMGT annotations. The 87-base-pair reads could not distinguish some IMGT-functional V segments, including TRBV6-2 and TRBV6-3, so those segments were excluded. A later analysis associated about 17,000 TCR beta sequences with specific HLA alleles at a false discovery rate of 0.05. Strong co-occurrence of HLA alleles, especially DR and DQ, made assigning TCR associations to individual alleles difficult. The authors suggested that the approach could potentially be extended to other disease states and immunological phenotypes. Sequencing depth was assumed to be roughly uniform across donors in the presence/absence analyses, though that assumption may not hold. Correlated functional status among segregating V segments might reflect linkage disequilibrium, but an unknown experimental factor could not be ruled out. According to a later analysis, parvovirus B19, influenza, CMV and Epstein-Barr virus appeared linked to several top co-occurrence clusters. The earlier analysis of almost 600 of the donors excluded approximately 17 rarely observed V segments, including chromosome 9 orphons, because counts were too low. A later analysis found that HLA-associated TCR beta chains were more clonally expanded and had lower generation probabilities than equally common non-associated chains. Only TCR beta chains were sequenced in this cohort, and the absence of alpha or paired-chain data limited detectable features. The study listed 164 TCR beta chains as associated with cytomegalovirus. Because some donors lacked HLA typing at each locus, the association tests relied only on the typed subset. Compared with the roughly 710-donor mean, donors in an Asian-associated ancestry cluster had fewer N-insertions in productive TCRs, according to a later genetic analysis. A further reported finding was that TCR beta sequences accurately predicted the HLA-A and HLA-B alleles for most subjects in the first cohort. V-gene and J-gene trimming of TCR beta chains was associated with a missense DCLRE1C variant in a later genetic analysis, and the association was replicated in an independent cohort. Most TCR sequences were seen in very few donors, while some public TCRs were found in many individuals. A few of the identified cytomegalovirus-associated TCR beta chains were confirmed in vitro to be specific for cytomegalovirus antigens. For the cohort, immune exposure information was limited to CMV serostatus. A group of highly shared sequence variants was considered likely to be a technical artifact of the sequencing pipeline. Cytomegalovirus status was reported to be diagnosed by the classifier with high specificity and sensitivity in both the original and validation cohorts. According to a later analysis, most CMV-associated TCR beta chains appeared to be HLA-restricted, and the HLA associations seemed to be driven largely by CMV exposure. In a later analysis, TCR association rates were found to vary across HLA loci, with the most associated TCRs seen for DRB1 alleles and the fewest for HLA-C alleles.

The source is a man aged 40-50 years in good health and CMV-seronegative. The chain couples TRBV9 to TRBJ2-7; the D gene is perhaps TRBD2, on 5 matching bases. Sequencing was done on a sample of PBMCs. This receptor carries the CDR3 CASSPDWGAVVYEQYF. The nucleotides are TGTGCCAGCAGCCCAGACTGGGGAGCGGTAGTCTACGAGCAGTACTTC.